The entry below gives a single T cell receptor (beta chain) sequence along with its context. Its cognate antigen is unknown. Of the isolated RNA, all was reverse transcribed, and so the sequenced material was expressed TCRB transcripts. Clones were sequenced by immunoSEQ multiplex PCR, and TCRdb holds only the in-frame ones, with some missing. The data show a few hundred thousand clones, approximately 14% seen once. This sample was included in a study of beta chain features in type 1 diabetes. The wider study: Over all samples combined, over 85 million sorted cells were examined.

Unmatched junction bases numbered 8, after V lost 8 bases and J lost 4 bases. The CDR3 extends over 14 amino acids. The germline gives CDR1 SQVTM, CDR2 ANQGSEA. Naive, central memory, regulatory and stem cell-like memory cells within the CD4+ compartment were sorted using CD45RO/CCR7/CD25/CD127/CD95/CD27. Study-level results: VDJ junctions from patients with type 1 diabetes contained fewer insertions and more deletions. All four CD4+ subsets of Type 1 diabetes patients contained TCRB CDR3s that were moderately but significantly shorter. Resolution of whether HLA type affects TCRB rearrangement was not achieved here.

Material: naive CD4+ T cells from blood. The receptor was derived from a man under 40 with type 1 diabetes. The chain links TRBV29-1 to TRBJ2-5; TRBD2 matches 12 bases. CDR3 nucleotide sequence: TGCAGCACCGACCCGGGACTAGCGGGAGAGACCCAGTACTTC. This encodes CSTDPGLAGETQYF.